The next 14 T cell receptor beta chains were all read from a single sample in a study of CD8 T cells in Susac syndrome. RNA, at roughly 0.45 to 1 ug, was reverse transcribed with random hexamers. One entry per CDR3 protein results from TCRdb running MiXCR on the immunoSEQ multiplex PCR reads. The sample lists approximately 150,000 distinct CDR3 sequences, 80% to 95% occurring once. The sample taken for sequencing was CD4+ T cells from PBMCs. Receptors originate from a human donor in good health.

This clonotype was observed a handful of times. The chain has TRBV6-1 and TRBJ1-5; D is undetermined. Germline V gene lookup returns CDR1 MNHNS and CDR2 SASEGT. The V end lost 7 bases, the J end lost 4 bases, and 8 bases lay between the germline ends. The CDR3 extends over 12 amino acids. The DNA for the CDR3 is TGTGCCAGCACCGACGGTAATCAGCCCCAGCATTTT. Translating gives CASTDGNQPQHF.

The rearrangement joins TRBV5-6 to TRBJ2-7; D is unclear. Germline V gene lookup returns CDR1 SGHDT and CDR2 YYEEEE. The V and J ends lost 1 base and 5 bases respectively, with 10 bases between them. There are 13 residues in the CDR3. The CDR3 bases are TGTGCCAGCAGCTTGATGGTAGGCCACGAGCAGTACTTC. Translating gives CASSLMVGHEQYF.

The chain recombines TRBV2 with TRBJ1-1; 7 nucleotides line up with TRBD1. Losses at the gene ends were 6 bases for V and 6 bases for J; bases not matched to a gene: 10. The CDR3 length is 14 residues. Germline V gives CDR1 SNHLY, CDR2 FYNNEI. The CDR3 sequence is CASRSRTGEAEAFF. In nucleotides, the CDR3 is TGTGCCAGCAGAAGCAGAACAGGGGAAGCTGAAGCTTTCTTT.

The chain couples TRBV15 to TRBJ2-3; D may match TRBD1 or TRBD2 (6 bases each). The V gene's germline CDR1 is LNHNV and CDR2 YYDKDF (reference sequence). CDR3 length: 17 residues. The V end lost 3 bases, the J end lost 4 bases, and 20 bases lay between the germline ends. The CDR3 is CATSRVIGGRVPDTQYF. The CDR3 region has the DNA TGTGCCACCAGCAGGGTGATTGGGGGGCGCGTACCAGATACGCAGTATTTT. The full variable domain, in which reference TRBV15 and TRBJ2-3 provide the parts outside the CDR3, is DAMVIQNPRYQVTQFGKPVTLSCSQTLNHNVMYWYQQKSSQAPKLLFHYYDKDFNNEADTPDNFQSRRPNTSFCFLDIRSPGLGDTAMYLCATSRVIGGRVPDTQYFGPGTRLTVL.

The genes are TRBV20-1 and TRBJ2-7, with TRBD2 identical over 9 bases. V was pared by 6 bases and J by 2 bases, with 8 bases of the junction left unmatched. This CDR3 has 14 residues. CDR1 and CDR2 from the germline V gene are DFQATT and SNEGSKA (reference sequence). CDR3 protein: CSAFSGGTTYEQYF. The CDR3 region has the DNA TGCAGTGCCTTTAGCGGGGGTACTACCTACGAGCAGTACTTC.

The rearrangement joins TRBV29-1 to TRBJ2-7; tentative D call: TRBD1 (6 bases). This CDR3 comprises 14 residues. The V end was cut by 6 bases, the J end by 0 bases, with 15 bases between. CDR1 SQVTM and CDR2 ANQGSEA come from the germline V gene. The CDR3 spells CSVRGDTFSYEQYF. The DNA for the CDR3 is TGCAGCGTACGAGGGGACACTTTCTCCTACGAGCAGTACTTC.

This chain links TRBV7-2 with TRBJ2-7, with D possibly TRBD1 on 5 matching bases. The CDR3 consists of 15 residues. V lost 1 base and J lost 12, with 22 bases in between. Germline lookup yields CDR1 SGHTA and CDR2 FQGNSA. CDR3 in DNA: TGTGCCAGCAGCTTAGGAGGTACAGGTAGCCATCGGTTGTACTTC. Translated: CASSLGGTGSHRLYF.

CDR3 protein: CASSLKANSGNTIYF. CDR3 sequence (DNA): TGCGCCAGCAGCTTGAAGGCAAACTCTGGAAACACCATATATTTT. The rearrangement joins TRBV5-1 to TRBJ1-3; D unclear. With 1 base removed from V and 0 bases from J, the gap between germline ends came to 8 bases. The CDR3 is made up of 15 amino acids. Germline V gene lookup returns CDR1 SGHRS and CDR2 YFSETQ.

The chain links TRBV2 to TRBJ2-1; D is uncertain. CDR1 and CDR2 (germline): SNHLY, FYNNEI. The V and J ends lost 8 bases and 2 bases respectively, with 4 bases between them. The CDR3 sequence is 11 residues long. In DNA, the CDR3 is TGTGCCAGCGCTACCTACAATGAGCAGTTCTTC. It is translated as CASATYNEQFF.

The chain couples TRBV6-4 to TRBJ1-2; D is possibly TRBD1 (6 bases). The CDR3 runs 14 residues. CDR1 is MRHNA and CDR2 is SNTAGT in the germline V gene. The ends were cut back, 4 bases at V and 4 bases at J, with 13 bases in the middle. The CDR3 protein is CASSAGGGTYGYTF. In nucleotides, the CDR3 is TGTGCCAGCAGTGCGGGGGGGGGCACCTATGGCTACACCTTC.

This sequence joins TRBV20-1 and TRBJ1-1, with no clear D. CDR1 is DFQATT, CDR2 SNEGSKA, per germline (reference sequence). This CDR3 is built from 13 residues. The V and J ends lost 6 bases and 5 bases respectively, with 16 bases between them. In DNA, the CDR3 is TGCAGTGCCAGAAGTGGGGTTTGGACTGAAGCTTTCTTT. Its protein product is CSARSGVWTEAFF.

V and J are TRBV19 and TRBJ1-5; D uncertain. The CDR3 runs to 13 residues. In germline, CDR1 is LNHDA, CDR2 SQIVND (reference sequence). Between the trimmed V and J ends, which lost 5 bases and 3 bases, there was a span of 8 bases. The CDR3 reads CASSQADNQPQHF. As DNA, the CDR3 is TGTGCCAGTAGTCAGGCTGACAATCAGCCCCAGCATTTT.

This clonotype showed up just a few times. The chain links TRBV18 to TRBJ2-2, with TRBD1 identical over 11 bases. In germline, CDR1 is KGHSH, CDR2 LQKENI. The CDR3 is 15 residues long. V shed 6 bases and J 7 bases; nucleotides not matched to a gene: 7. CDR3 region: CASSQDRGRGGELFF. CDR3 nucleotides: TGTGCCAGCTCGCAGGACAGGGGGCGCGGCGGGGAGCTGTTTTTT.

DNA of the CDR3: TGTGCCAGCAGGCTTCGGGACCCAGGCTATGGCTACACCTTC. It specifies CASRLRDPGYGYTF. This sequence joins TRBV7-2 and TRBJ1-2, with D possibly matching TRBD1 (5 bases). V lost 6 bases and J lost 4, with 15 bases in between. This CDR3 has 14 amino acids. Germline V gene sequence: CDR1 SGHTA, CDR2 FQGNSA.